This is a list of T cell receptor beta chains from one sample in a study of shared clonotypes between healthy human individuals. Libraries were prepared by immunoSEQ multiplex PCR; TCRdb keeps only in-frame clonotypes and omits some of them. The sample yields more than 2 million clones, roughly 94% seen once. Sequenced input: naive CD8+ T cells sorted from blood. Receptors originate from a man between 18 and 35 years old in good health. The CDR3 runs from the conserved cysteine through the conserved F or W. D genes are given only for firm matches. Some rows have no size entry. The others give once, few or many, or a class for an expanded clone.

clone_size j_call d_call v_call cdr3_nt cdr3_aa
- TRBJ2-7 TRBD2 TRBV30 TGTGCTGCAAATACGGGGGGTTTGGAGCAGTACTTC CAANTGGLEQYF
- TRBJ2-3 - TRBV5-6 TGTGCCAGCAGCTTGGCTAGGGGGGGCACAGATACGCAGTATTTT CASSLARGGTDTQYF
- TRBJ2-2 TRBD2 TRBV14 TGTGCCAGCAGCGGGAGCGGGAAAAACACCGGGGAGCTGTTTTTT CASSGSGKNTGELFF
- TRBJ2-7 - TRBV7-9 TGTGCCAGCAGCTTATTATACGGGGGGCTAACCTACGAGCAGTACTTC CASSLLYGGLTYEQYF
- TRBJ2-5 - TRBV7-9 TGTGCCAGCAGCCAGGGGCGCAGCGCGGGGGAGACCCAGTACTTC CASSQGRSAGETQYF
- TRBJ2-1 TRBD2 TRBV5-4 TGTGCCAGCTTCGAGCGGGAGGAAAGCTCCTACAATGAGCAGTTCTTC CASFEREESSYNEQFF
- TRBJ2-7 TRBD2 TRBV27 TGTGCCAGCTCCCCTAGCGGGGGGGAAACCCCCTACGAGCAGTACTTC CASSPSGGETPYEQYF
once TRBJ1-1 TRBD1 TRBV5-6 TGTGCCAGCAGCCACCGGACAGGGGGGGTATTCACTGAAGCTTTCTTT CASSHRTGGVFTEAFF
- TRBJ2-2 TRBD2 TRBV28 TGTGCCAGCAGTTTGAACCCCATAACTAGCGGCCATTACACCGGGGAGCTGTTTTTT CASSLNPITSGHYTGELFF
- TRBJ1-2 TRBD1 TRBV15 TGTGCCACCAGCAGAGCTGAGGGGGCGAATGGCTACACCTTC CATSRAEGANGYTF
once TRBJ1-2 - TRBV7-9 TGTGCCAGCAGCCCACCCGGACCCTCAGCGATCACCCTACGCTACACCTTC CASSPPGPSAITLRYTF
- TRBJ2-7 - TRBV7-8 TGTGCCAGCAGCTCCGCGGAAGGTCATGGGTACTTC CASSSAEGHGYF
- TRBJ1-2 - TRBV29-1 TGCAGCGCCCTGCCGATGGGGGGCTACACCTTC CSALPMGGYTF
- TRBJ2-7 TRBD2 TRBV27 TGTGCCAGCATGAGCGGGACTTACGAGCAGTACTTC CASMSGTYEQYF
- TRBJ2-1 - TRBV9 TGTGCCAGCAGCGTAGTACAGGGAACAGGGGAGCAGTTCTTC CASSVVQGTGEQFF
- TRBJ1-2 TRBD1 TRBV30 TGTGCCTGGAGTATCAGGGGGCAAGATGGCTACACCTTC CAWSIRGQDGYTF
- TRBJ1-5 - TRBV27 TGTGCCAGCAGTCCCCGGGACGGCAATCAGCCCCAGCATTTT CASSPRDGNQPQHF
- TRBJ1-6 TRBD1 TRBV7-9 TGTGCCAGCAGCTTAGATGAGAGGGGGCCCTATAATTCACCCCTCCACTTT CASSLDERGPYNSPLHF
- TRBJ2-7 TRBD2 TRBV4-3 TGCGCCAGCAGCCAAGATTTAGCGGGAGGGCCGTCATACGAGCAGTACTTC CASSQDLAGGPSYEQYF
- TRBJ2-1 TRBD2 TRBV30 TGTGCCTGGGACGGACTAGCGGGGGGAAATGAGCAGTTCTTC CAWDGLAGGNEQFF
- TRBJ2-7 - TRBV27 TGTGCCAGCAGCCCCGGACGGGCGACCTCCTACGAGCAGTACTTC CASSPGRATSYEQYF
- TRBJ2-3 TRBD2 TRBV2 TGTGCCAGCAGTGACACTAGCGGGGGTCTCGGCCGCACAGATACGCAGTATTTT CASSDTSGGLGRTDTQYF
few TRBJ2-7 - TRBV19 TGTGCCAGTAGTATACTCAACAGCGAGGAGCAGTACTTC CASSILNSEEQYF
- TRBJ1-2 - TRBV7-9 TGTGCCAGCAGCCATACCACCGGGGCCTATGGCTACACCTTC CASSHTTGAYGYTF
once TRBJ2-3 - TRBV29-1 TGCAGCGTTGAAGGTGAAAGGTCCACAGATACGCAGTATTTT CSVEGERSTDTQYF
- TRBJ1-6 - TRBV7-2 TGTGCCAGCAGCTTAGCCGTCTCCTATAATTCACCCCTCCACTTT CASSLAVSYNSPLHF
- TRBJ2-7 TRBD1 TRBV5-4 TGTGCCAGCAGCCCGGACAGGGCCAAACACTCCTACGAGCAGTACTTC CASSPDRAKHSYEQYF
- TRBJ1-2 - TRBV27 TGTGCCAGCAGTTTATTTGCCGAGGGAGCCTATGGCTACACCTTC CASSLFAEGAYGYTF
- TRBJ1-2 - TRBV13 TGTGCCAGCAGCTCGCCCGAAGGCCTCTATGGCTACACCTTC CASSSPEGLYGYTF
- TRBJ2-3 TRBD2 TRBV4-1 TGCGCCAGCAGCCAAGATCCAGCGGGAGTTTCCTCAGATACGCAGTATTTT CASSQDPAGVSSDTQYF